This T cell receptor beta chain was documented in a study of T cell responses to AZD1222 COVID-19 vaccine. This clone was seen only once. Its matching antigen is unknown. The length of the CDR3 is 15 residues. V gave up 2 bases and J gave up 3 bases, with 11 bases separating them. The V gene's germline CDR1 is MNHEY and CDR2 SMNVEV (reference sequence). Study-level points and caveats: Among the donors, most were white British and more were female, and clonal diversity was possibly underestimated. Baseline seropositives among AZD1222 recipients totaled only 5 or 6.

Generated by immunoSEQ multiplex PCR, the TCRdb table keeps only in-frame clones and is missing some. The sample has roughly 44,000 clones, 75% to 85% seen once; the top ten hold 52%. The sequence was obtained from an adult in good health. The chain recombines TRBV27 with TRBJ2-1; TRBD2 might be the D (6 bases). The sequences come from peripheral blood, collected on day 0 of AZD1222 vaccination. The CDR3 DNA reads TGTGCCAGCAGTTTAACCTCGGGACTCTACAATGAGCAGTTCTTC. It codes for CASSLTSGLYNEQFF.